The sequence of this T cell receptor beta chain was determined in a study of blood T cell repertoires in COVID-19. At the level of the study: Sites across the United States, Italy and Spain contributed samples from acute and convalescent COVID-19. In each case, the material was cDNA or gDNA derived from T cells, B-cell-depleted T cells, or PBMCs.

In the authors' methods: From reference gene primer amplification, estimates of nucleated cell counts were derived. The data were produced by immunoSEQ multiplex PCR, yet TCRdb's version contains in-frame clones alone and is incomplete. Clone size and V and J calls were adopted from that table, with D and trimming inferred from the DNA. The profile covers roughly 700,000 clones, with about nine tenths appearing a single time and more than 0.25% taken by the ten largest. This CDR3 region has 17 residues. This clone was picked up a small number of times. V is TRBV1 and J is TRBJ1-1; the table's D call, TRBD1, has no DNA check behind it. TRBV1 represents a pseudogene. This sequence originates from a woman aged 18-29 years with acute or convalescent COVID-19. The sequenced sample consisted of peripheral blood. This chain's CDR3 is CTSSQTYKDREEPEAFF. The CDR3, as DNA: TGCACCAGCAGCCAAACTTATAAGGACAGGGAGGAACCTGAAGCTTTCTTT.